The T cell receptor (beta chain) under discussion was sequenced for a study of T cells in Graves' hyperthyroidism and ophthalmopathy. Study results and caveats: Most thyroid clonotypes that were expanded above 0.001 also turned up in blood. Median prediction lead before ophthalmopathy onset was about 6.7 months with the model.

Researchers amplified the TCR beta CDR3 regions from RNA transcripts. First-round RT-PCR with HTBI primers amplified the TCR CDR3 region. TCRdb used MiXCR to reprocess the multiplex PCR reads, holding one entry per CDR3 protein. The sample gives hundreds of thousands of distinct CDR3 sequences, roughly 37% of which show up once; approximately 10% is in the top ten. The diagnostic basis comprised clinical symptoms, serum thyroxine and TRAb, thyroid ultrasound and orbital computed tomography. Isolation of PBMCs was performed on approximately 10 ml fresh peripheral blood. This CDR3 region has 15 residues. The V and J ends lost 4 bases and 5 bases, in that order; junction bases with no gene match: 6. Germline V gene data show CDR1 as PRHDT and CDR2 as FYEKMQ (reference sequence). This clonotype was counted only a few times. Its antigen is not identified.

The TCR originated in a man between 18 and 35 years old with Graves' hyperthyroidism. The sample consisted of blood. The genes are TRBV13 and TRBJ2-5; 11 bases agree with TRBD2. The chain's CDR3 is CASSSLAGDGETQYF. The CDR3 region has the DNA TGTGCCAGCAGCTCACTAGCGGGGGATGGCGAGACCCAGTACTTC.